Following are 29 T cell receptor beta chains from one sample sequenced in a study of naive and memory T cell subsets. An equimolar mix of two oligonucleotides served as the beta constant-region primer for TRBC1 and TRBC2. Nested alpha and beta constant-region primers with the SP2 primer drove four PCR rounds on ligated cDNA. TCRdb called the UMI-ligation and nested PCR reads again in MiXCR, with one record for every CDR3 protein. The table lists 8,800 or so distinct CDR3 sequences, about 30% of them singletons. Sample: CD8+ TEMRA cells from blood. Subset defined: effector memory re-expressing CD45RA, CD45RA+ CD27-. Every receptor here comes from a human donor in good health.

This clonotype was detected only once. This rearrangement joins TRBV18 to TRBJ2-7, with 7 nucleotides matching TRBD1. Per germline, CDR1 KGHSH and CDR2 LQKENI. The J segment lost 3 bases and the V segment lost 5 bases, leaving 7 bases of the junction unmatched. The CDR3 has 14 residues. The CDR3 region is CASSATGVLYEQYF. For the CDR3, the DNA is TGTGCCAGCTCAGCCACAGGGGTGCTCTACGAGCAGTACTTC.

The chain uses TRBV2 and TRBJ1-4, with 8 bases identical to TRBD1. The CDR3 length is 12 residues. From germline, CDR1 is SNHLY and CDR2 FYNNEI. The J segment lost 8 bases and the V segment lost 7 bases, leaving 3 bases of the junction unmatched. CDR3 nucleotide sequence: TGTGCCAGCAAGACAGGGGAAGAAAAACTGTTTTTT. Protein product: CASKTGEEKLFF.

The rearrangement links TRBV7-9 to TRBJ2-5; perhaps D is TRBD1 or TRBD2 (5 bases each). Germline V gene sequence: CDR1 SEHNR, CDR2 FQNEAQ (reference sequence). The CDR3 covers 15 residues. Deletions cut 2 bases from V and 6 bases from J, with 16 bases between. The CDR3 region has the DNA TGTGCCAGCAGCTTAAAGTCTGGGACGATGAAGACCCAGTACTTC. Encoded protein: CASSLKSGTMKTQYF.

This clonotype was seen more than once but under ten times. This sequence joins TRBV4-2 and TRBJ1-5; weak D call: TRBD1 (6 bases). Germline loops: CDR1 LGHNA, CDR2 YNFKEQ. V shed 3 bases and J shed 6 bases, with 12 bases lying between them. The CDR3 has 14 amino acids. The CDR3 here is CASSQDSSGQPQHF. CDR3 nucleotide sequence: TGTGCCAGCAGCCAGGACAGTTCGGGTCAGCCCCAGCATTTT.

The chain uses TRBV7-2 and TRBJ2-3; TRBD2 is a possible D gene (6 bases). Germline-derived CDR1 and CDR2 are SGHTA and FQGNSA. Trimming took off 5 bases at V and 2 bases at J, with 17 bases between the two ends. The CDR3 is 16 residues long. In DNA, the CDR3 is TGTGCCAGCAGCCTAGGGCCTAGCGAATACACAGATACGCAGTATTTT. It encodes CASSLGPSEYTDTQYF.

V and J are TRBV28 and TRBJ1-4; the D gene is possibly TRBD1 (5 bases). The CDR3 totals 15 residues. Germline values: CDR1 MDHEN, CDR2 SYDVKM. Trimming left V 2 bases short and J 8 bases short, with 15 bases between. The CDR3: CASSLGAGFREKLFF. The CDR3 nucleotides read TGTGCCAGCAGTTTAGGGGCAGGGTTTAGGGAAAAACTGTTTTTT.

This clonotype turned up a few times. The V call is TRBV7-9, the J call TRBJ1-4; D not certain. Trimming took 5 bases from V and 2 from J, leaving 12 bases between them. CDR3 length: 15 residues. The V gene's germline CDR1 is SEHNR and CDR2 FQNEAQ (reference sequence). CDR3 in DNA: TGTGCCAGCAGCACCCGAACCGTTACTAATGAAAAACTGTTTTTT. Translating it yields CASSTRTVTNEKLFF.

The table lists this clonotype with a few counts. The chain couples TRBV18 to TRBJ2-2; D not resolved. The germline V and J ends were trimmed by 1 base and 2 bases, with 17 bases remaining between them. The germline CDR1 and CDR2 sequences are KGHSH and LQKENI. This CDR3 has 18 residues. The CDR3 DNA is TGTGCCAGCTCACCACTCTTTGGCGCAAGCACAAACACCGGGGAGCTGTTTTTT. Translated, it gives CASSPLFGASTNTGELFF.

This clonotype was recorded a few times. The chain has TRBV9 and TRBJ2-3, with TRBD2 as a possible D gene (6 bases). This CDR3 is 15 amino acids long. Trimming took 3 bases from V and 1 from J, leaving 12 bases between them. Germline CDR1 SGDLS, CDR2 YYNGEE. CDR3 loop: CASSATPGGTDTQYF. CDR3 nucleotides: TGTGCCAGCAGCGCTACTCCGGGGGGCACAGATACGCAGTATTTT.

The sample holds a few counts of this clonotype. The chain is built from TRBV29-1 and TRBJ2-7; 8 nucleotides line up with TRBD2. With 7 bases clipped from V and 6 bases from J, the junction kept 8 bases outside the gene matches. Germline lookup yields CDR1 SQVTM and CDR2 ANQGSEA. The CDR3 is made up of 12 amino acids. In DNA form, the CDR3 reads TGCAGCGGAGGGGAACTAGCGGCCGAGCAGTACTTC. The encoded protein is CSGGELAAEQYF.

The chain has TRBV27 and TRBJ2-7; 11 nucleotides match TRBD2. The CDR3 sequence is 16 residues long. The germline CDR1 and CDR2 sequences are MNHEY and SMNVEV (reference sequence). The V and J ends lost 5 bases and 4 bases, in that order; junction bases with no gene match: 10. Written as DNA, the CDR3 is TGTGCCAGCAGTCTAGCGGGAGGAGCCGGTGTTTACGAGCAGTACTTC. Protein product: CASSLAGGAGVYEQYF.

By share, this clonotype counts as large. The chain joins TRBV20-1 to TRBJ2-3; D possibly corresponds to TRBD2 (6 bases). CDR3 length: 16 residues. Germline V gives CDR1 DFQATT, CDR2 SNEGSKA (reference sequence). Trimming cost V 5 bases and J 1 base, with 19 bases left between them. CDR3 sequence: CSAALLGVAGTDTQYF. CDR3 DNA: TGCAGTGCTGCCCTCCTCGGGGTAGCGGGCACAGATACGCAGTATTTT.

This clonotype was found a few times. V usage is TRBV7-9 and J usage is TRBJ1-1; D gene ambiguous. Germline V gene sequence: CDR1 SEHNR, CDR2 FQNEAQ (reference sequence). CDR3 length: 12 amino acids. Trimming stripped 2 bases from V and 1 base from J, with 2 bases between. CDR3 in amino acids: CASSLKNTEAFF. The CDR3 DNA reads TGTGCCAGCAGCTTAAAGAACACTGAAGCTTTCTTT.

This clonotype showed up just a few times. The chain couples TRBV24-1 to TRBJ2-5, with 12 nucleotides matching TRBD1. This CDR3 has 16 residues. Per the germline V gene, CDR1 is KGHDR and CDR2 is SFDVKD. Germline trimming cut 3 bases from V and 5 bases from J; bases unmatched to any gene: 6. The CDR3 is CATSDPGTGGLETQYF. The CDR3 nucleotides are TGTGCCACCAGTGATCCCGGGACAGGGGGCTTGGAGACCCAGTACTTC.

This clonotype was counted between two and nine times. V is TRBV4-3 and J is TRBJ2-3, with D unclear. V was cut by 1 base and J by 2 bases, with 22 bases left in between. The length of the CDR3 is 19 residues. Germline CDR1 LGHNA, CDR2 YSLEER. CDR3 nucleotide sequence: TGCGCCAGCAGCCAAGGACTCTTCGTCAAAGTAGGCCTCACAGATACGCAGTATTTT. Translating gives CASSQGLFVKVGLTDTQYF.

This chain links TRBV19 with TRBJ1-1, with unresolved D. The CDR3 is made up of 13 amino acids. CDR1 LNHDA and CDR2 SQIVND come from the germline V gene (reference sequence). V was cut by 3 bases and J by 4 bases, with 9 bases left in between. The chain's CDR3 is CASSMGAVTEAFF. Here the CDR3 DNA reads TGTGCCAGTAGTATGGGCGCCGTCACTGAAGCTTTCTTT.

This clonotype came up a few times. V is TRBV30 and J is TRBJ1-5, with TRBD1 identical over 7 bases. J gave up 7 bases and V 8 bases, and 11 bases lay outside the gene matches. This CDR3 contains 13 residues. The germline CDR1 and CDR2 sequences are GTSNPN and SVGIG (reference sequence). CDR3: CAGTDREGQPQHF. CDR3 sequence (DNA): TGTGCCGGCACAGACAGGGAAGGACAGCCCCAGCATTTT.

Concerning this clonotype: The junction departs from germline at one end; a sequencing error may be responsible. The chain recombines TRBV4-3 with TRBJ2-1, with D possibly TRBD1 on 6 matching bases. This CDR3 region has 13 residues. CDR1 and CDR2 (germline): LGHNA, YSLEER. In DNA, the CDR3 is TGCGCCAGCAGTGATACAGGGTACCATGAGCAGCTCTTC. It yields the protein CASSDTGYHEQLF.

The chain joins TRBV20-1 to TRBJ2-7; a possible D gene is TRBD2 (6 bases). Germline values: CDR1 DFQATT, CDR2 SNEGSKA (reference sequence). The CDR3 totals 14 residues. The V end was cut by 0 bases, the J end by 1 base, with 10 bases between. CDR3 protein: CSARDLAGSYEQYF. The CDR3 nucleotides are TGCAGTGCTAGAGATCTGGCGGGGTCCTACGAGCAGTACTTC.

This clonotype was observed a few times. The chain is built from TRBV7-3 and TRBJ2-7; D is perhaps TRBD1 (5 bases). CDR1 and CDR2 (germline): SGHTA, FQGTGA. The CDR3 is 14 residues long. Between the trimmed V and J ends, which lost 1 base and 3 bases, there was a span of 10 bases. CDR3 in DNA: TGTGCCAGCAGCTTAATGAAAGGGGACTACGAGCAGTACTTC. It encodes CASSLMKGDYEQYF.

This clonotype was recorded at least ten times. A clone one base away is much larger, so this may be a read error. The CDR3 DNA is TGTGCCAGCGGGTGGAACGATCAGCCCCAGCATTTT. Protein sequence: CASGWNDQPQHF. This sequence joins TRBV9 and TRBJ1-5; D is uncertain. With 7 bases removed from V and 5 bases from J, the gap between germline ends came to 10 bases. Germline values: CDR1 SGDLS, CDR2 YYNGEE. This CDR3 contains 12 residues.

This chain connects TRBV11-2 to TRBJ2-4; D is unclear. Germline lookup yields CDR1 SGHAT and CDR2 FQNNGV. The CDR3 loop spans 16 amino acids. The ends were cut back, 5 bases at V and 6 bases at J, with 20 bases in the middle. The CDR3 protein is CASSGPGRLPTNIQYF. DNA of the CDR3: TGTGCCAGCAGCGGGCCCGGACGACTTCCCACAAACATTCAGTACTTC.

This clonotype came up a few times. The chain uses TRBV11-2 and TRBJ2-7, with 8 bases aligning to TRBD2. CDR3 length: 19 amino acids. Germline V gene data show CDR1 as SGHAT and CDR2 as FQNNGV. Trimming removed 0 bases from V and 3 bases from J; junction bases left unmatched: 16. The CDR3 DNA reads TGTGCCAGCAGCTTAGATCGGGGGCTCGGAACTAGCGGACTCTACGAGCAGTACTTC. It encodes CASSLDRGLGTSGLYEQYF. The complete variable domain, with remaining parts taken from reference TRBV11-2 and TRBJ2-7, reads EAGVAQSPRYKIIEKRQSVAFWCNPISGHATLYWYQQILGQGPKLLIQFQNNGVVDDSQLPKDRFSAERLKGVDSTLKIQPAKLEDSAVYLCASSLDRGLGTSGLYEQYFGPGTRLTVT.

The sample holds one count of this clonotype. This chain connects TRBV5-4 to TRBJ2-3; D remains unclear. Germline V lookup: CDR1 SGHNT, CDR2 YYREEE (reference sequence). This CDR3 comprises 12 residues. V gave up 2 bases and J gave up 4 bases, with 5 bases separating them. CDR3 DNA: TGTGCCAGCAGCTTCGGAGCAGATACGCAGTATTTT. This codes for CASSFGADTQYF.

V gene TRBV20-1 combines with J gene TRBJ1-5; 8 bases match TRBD1. The germline V gene encodes CDR1 DFQATT and CDR2 SNEGSKA (reference sequence). This CDR3 has 16 residues. The ends lost 1 base at V and 3 bases at J; junction bases unmatched: 8. Written as DNA, the CDR3 is TGCAGTGCTAGAGGGACAGGGCCGGCTTTCAATCAGCCCCAGCATTTT. Amino acids: CSARGTGPAFNQPQHF.

V gene TRBV7-9 combines with J gene TRBJ2-2; TRBD2 might be the D (6 bases). Trimming left V 10 bases short and J 6 bases short, with 21 bases between. The CDR3 covers 15 residues. Germline V gene lookup returns CDR1 SEHNR and CDR2 FQNEAQ (reference sequence). CDR3 nucleotide sequence: TGTGCCACTTCGATCGGGTCTAGCGATGCCGGGGAGCTGTTTTTT. Protein product: CATSIGSSDAGELFF.

The rearrangement joins TRBV10-3 to TRBJ1-5, with TRBD1 matching over 7 bases. Germline V gene lookup returns CDR1 ENHRY and CDR2 SYGVKD. This CDR3 spans 13 amino acids. V shed 5 bases, J shed 7 bases, and the junction held 5 bases outside the gene matches. As DNA, the CDR3 is TGTGCCATCAGTCGGGACAGTGGCCAGCCCCAGCATTTT. Residues: CAISRDSGQPQHF.

This chain uses TRBV6-2 or TRBV6-3 with TRBJ2-7; no definite D call. V lost 6 bases and J lost 2, with 14 bases in between. The CDR3 spans 14 residues. In germline, CDR1 is MNHEY, CDR2 SVGEGT. The CDR3 DNA sequence: TGTGCCAGCAGCTACGTTGGGCAGGCCTACGAGCAGTACTTC. This sequence encodes CASSYVGQAYEQYF.

The DNA of the CDR3 is TGTGCCAGCAGTCCTAGGACGGATATTAGTGAGCAGTTCTTC. Translation gives CASSPRTDISEQFF. The chain has TRBV4-2 and TRBJ2-1, with no clear D. V was clipped by 6 bases and J by 9 bases, with 18 bases between them. Looked up from germline, CDR1 is LGHNA and CDR2 is YNFKEQ. The CDR3 is 14 amino acids.